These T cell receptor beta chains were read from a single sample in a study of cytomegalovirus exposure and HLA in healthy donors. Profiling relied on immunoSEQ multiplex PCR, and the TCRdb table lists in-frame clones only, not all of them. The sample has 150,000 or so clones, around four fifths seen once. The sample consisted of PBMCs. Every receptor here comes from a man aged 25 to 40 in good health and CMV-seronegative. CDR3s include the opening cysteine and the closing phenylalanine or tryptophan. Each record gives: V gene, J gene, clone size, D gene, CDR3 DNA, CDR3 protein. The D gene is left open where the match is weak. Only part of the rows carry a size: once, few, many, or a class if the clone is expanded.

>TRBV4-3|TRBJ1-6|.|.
TGCGCCAGCAGCCAAGATTCCGGCGCGGGTTCACCCCTCCACTTT
CASSQDSGAGSPLHF
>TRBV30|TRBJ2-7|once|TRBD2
TGTGCCTGGAGTCCCTGGCGGGAGGGAGAGTACGGGCAGTACTTC
CAWSPWREGEYGQYF
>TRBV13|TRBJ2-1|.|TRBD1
TGTGCCAGCAGCTTGTTTACAGGGGAATACAATGAGCAGTTCTTC
CASSLFTGEYNEQFF
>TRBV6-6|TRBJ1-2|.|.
TGTGCCAGCAGTACCGACAGGCTTGCCTATGGCTACACCTTC
CASSTDRLAYGYTF
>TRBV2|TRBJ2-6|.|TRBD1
TGTGCCAGCAGTCGGACAGGGGATGCCGGGGCCAACGTCCTGACTTTC
CASSRTGDAGANVLTF
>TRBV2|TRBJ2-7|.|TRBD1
TGTGCCAGCAGTGTCCCCGGACAGGGGGCCTCCTACGAGCAGTACTTC
CASSVPGQGASYEQYF
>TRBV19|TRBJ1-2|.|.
TGTGCCAGCCAAGAGAACTATGGCTACACCTTC
CASQENYGYTF
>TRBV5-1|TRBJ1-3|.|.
TGCGCCAGCAGCTTGTCGGTCTCTGGAAACACCATATATTTT
CASSLSVSGNTIYF
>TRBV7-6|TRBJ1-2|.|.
TGTGCCAGCAGCTATAGCGACGGCGGCTATGGCTACACCTTC
CASSYSDGGYGYTF
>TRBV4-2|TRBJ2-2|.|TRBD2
TGTGCCAGCAGCCAGGGGACTAGCGGGACCGGGGAGCTGTTTTTT
CASSQGTSGTGELFF
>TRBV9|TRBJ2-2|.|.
TGTGCCAGCAAACAGGCATACACCGGGGAGCTGTTTTTT
CASKQAYTGELFF
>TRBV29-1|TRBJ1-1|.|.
TGCAGCGTTACCTGGGGGGGTCCGAACACTGAAGCTTTCTTT
CSVTWGGPNTEAFF
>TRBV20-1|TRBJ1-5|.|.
TGCAGTGCTGGGGCTGGGCCCCAGCATTTT
CSAGAGPQHF
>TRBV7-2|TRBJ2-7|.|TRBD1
TGTGCCAGCAGCTTAGGACAGGGGAGCTCCTACGAGCAGTACTTC
CASSLGQGSSYEQYF
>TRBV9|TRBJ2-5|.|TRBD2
TGTGCCAGCAGCGTAGGGTGGACTAGCGGGAGTACCGGGGGACAAGAGACCCAGTACTTC
CASSVGWTSGSTGGQETQYF
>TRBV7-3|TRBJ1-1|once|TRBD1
TGTTCCAGCAGCCGGGACAGGGTAACTGAAGCTTTCTTT
CSSSRDRVTEAFF
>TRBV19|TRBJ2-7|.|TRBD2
TGTGCCAGTAGTAGACTAGCGGTCTCCTACGAGCAGTACTTC
CASSRLAVSYEQYF
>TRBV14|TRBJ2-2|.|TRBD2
TGTGCCAGCAGCCAAGATCAATTAGCGGGGACGAACACCGGGGAGCTGTTTTTT
CASSQDQLAGTNTGELFF
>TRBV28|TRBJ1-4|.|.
TGTGCCAGCATTATGACAGTTAATGAAAAACTGTTTTTT
CASIMTVNEKLFF
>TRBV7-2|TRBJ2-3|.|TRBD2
TGTGCCAGCCGGCGTTGGGGGTCTAGCGGGACTAGCACAGATACGCAGTATTTT
CASRRWGSSGTSTDTQYF
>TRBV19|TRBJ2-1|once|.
TGTGCCAGTACCCCATCTAGCGCAAGGGTTCAAAGAGAGCAGTTCTTC
CASTPSSARVQREQFF
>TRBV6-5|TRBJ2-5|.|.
TGTGCCAGCAGTAGCCCCCGGGGACAAGAGACCCAGTACTTC
CASSSPRGQETQYF
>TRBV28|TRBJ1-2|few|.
TGTGCCAGCAGTTCAGGGTCCGGCTATGGCTACACCTTC
CASSSGSGYGYTF
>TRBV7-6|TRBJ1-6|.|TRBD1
TGTGCCAGCAGCTTAAGGCAGTTAGGACAGGGAAGTGGGAATTCACCCCTCCACTTT
CASSLRQLGQGSGNSPLHF
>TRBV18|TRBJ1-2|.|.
TGTGCCAGCTCACCAGGGGCAGGGCATGGCTACACCTTC
CASSPGAGHGYTF
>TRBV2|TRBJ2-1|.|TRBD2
TGTGCCAGCACCTTGACTAGCGGGGGAGTGACACGTTTCTTC
CASTLTSGGVTRFF
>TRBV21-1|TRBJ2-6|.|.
TGTGCCAGCAGGAGGACAGGGGGCGTCTTTTGGGCCAACGTCCTGACTTTC
CASRRTGGVFWANVLTF
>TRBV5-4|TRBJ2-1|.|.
TGTGCCAGCAGCCCGGATAGAGGGTGGAATAATGAGCAGTTCTTC
CASSPDRGWNNEQFF
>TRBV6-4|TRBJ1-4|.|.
TGTGCCAGCAGTGACTCAACCAGCCCGGGGTCAGCTAATGAAAAACTGTTTTTT
CASSDSTSPGSANEKLFF
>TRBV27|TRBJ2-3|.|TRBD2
TGTGCCAGCAGCCGAGGACTAGCGGGAGGTACGGATACGCAGTATTTT
CASSRGLAGGTDTQYF
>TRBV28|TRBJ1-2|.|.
TGTGCCAGCAGTTTGGGGAGGGCTGCTAACTATGGCTACACCTTC
CASSLGRAANYGYTF
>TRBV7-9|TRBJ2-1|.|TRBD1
TGTGCCAGCAGCTTCGGGACAGGGTCCTACAATGAGCAGTTCTTC
CASSFGTGSYNEQFF
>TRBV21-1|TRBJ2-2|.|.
TGTGCCAGCAGCAAGGACAGTCCGGAGCAGCTGTTTTTT
CASSKDSPEQLFF
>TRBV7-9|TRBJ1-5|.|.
TGTGCCAGCAGCAAAAACGGGGGGATTAGCAATCAGCCCCAGCATTTT
CASSKNGGISNQPQHF
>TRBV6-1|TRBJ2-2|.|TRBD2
TGTGCCATGCGGACTAGCGGTCGGACCGGGGAGCTGTTTTTT
CAMRTSGRTGELFF
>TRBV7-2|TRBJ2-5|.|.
TGTGCCAGCAGACGGAGACAGGCCCAACAAGAGACCCAGTACTTC
CASRRRQAQQETQYF
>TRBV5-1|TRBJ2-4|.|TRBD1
TGCGCCAGCAGGGCCGGGACAGACGGAAACATTCAGTACTTC
CASRAGTDGNIQYF
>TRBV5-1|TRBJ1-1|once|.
TGCGCCAGCAGCCTCGGTCAAGAAGCTTTCTTT
CASSLGQEAFF
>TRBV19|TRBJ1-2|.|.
TGTGCCAGTAGTGCGCGTAACTATGGCTACACCTTC
CASSARNYGYTF
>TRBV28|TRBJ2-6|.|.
TGTGCCAGCATCCGCTCTGGGGCCAACGTCCTGACTTTC
CASIRSGANVLTF
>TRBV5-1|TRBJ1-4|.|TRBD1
TGCGCCAGCAGCCGTAAGGGGGCGGATGAAAAACTGTTTTTT
CASSRKGADEKLFF
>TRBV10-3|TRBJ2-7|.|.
TGTGCCATCAGTGAAGCGCAGATCAACGTCGGGGAGCAGTACTTC
CAISEAQINVGEQYF
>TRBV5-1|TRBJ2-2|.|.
TGCGCCAGCAGCTTGGCCCCAGACATATCGAACACCGGGGAGCTGTTTTTT
CASSLAPDISNTGELFF
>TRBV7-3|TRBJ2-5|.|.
TGTGCCAGCAGCGCCCTCTACGGAGAGACCCAGTACTTC
CASSALYGETQYF
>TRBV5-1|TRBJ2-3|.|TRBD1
TGCGCCAGCAGCTTGGCCCCAGGGGGCCCTAGCACAGATACGCAGTATTTT
CASSLAPGGPSTDTQYF
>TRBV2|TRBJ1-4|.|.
TGTGCCAGCAGTGGACAGGTGGTCCTTAATGAAAAACTGTTTTTT
CASSGQVVLNEKLFF
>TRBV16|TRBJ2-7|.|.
TGTGCCAGCAGCCGGCGCCTACAGGGTTCCTACGAGCAGTACTTC
CASSRRLQGSYEQYF
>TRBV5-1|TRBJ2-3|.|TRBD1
TGCGCCAGCAGCTTACGGGACAGATTCACAGATACGCAGTATTTT
CASSLRDRFTDTQYF
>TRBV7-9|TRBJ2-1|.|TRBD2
TGTGCCAGCAGCTTAGAAGCGGGAGTGGAGCAGTTCTTC
CASSLEAGVEQFF
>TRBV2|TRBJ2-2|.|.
TGTGCCAGCGGAGTCTGGGACACCGGGGAGCTGTTTTTT
CASGVWDTGELFF
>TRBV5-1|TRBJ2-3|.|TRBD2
TGCGCCAGCAGCCCAAAGCGGGGGGCCTCGCCAGATACGCAGTATTTT
CASSPKRGASPDTQYF